These 29 T cell receptor beta chains came from one sample sequenced in a study of vaccination effects on CD4 cells after COVID-19. Sequencing used immunoSEQ multiplex PCR; TCRdb keeps in-frame clones, though not all of them. This table has around 71,000 clones, roughly 72% appearing once. These receptors have no identified antigens. After expansion with viral peptide pools in the ViraFEST assay, antigen-specific CD4+ T cells were sequenced. The culture ran for 10 days, and then CD4+ T cells were isolated. Among the vaccine recipients, none had a prior SARS-CoV-2 infection, and nucleocapsid antibodies were negative. The input for sequencing was CD4+ T cells from PBMCs cultured with HCoV-OC43 spike peptides, taken before COVID-19 vaccination. Subset in this sample: HCoV-OC43 spike overlapping peptide pool stimulation. These TCRs come from a human donor who received a COVID-19 vaccine.

The genes are TRBV7-9 and TRBJ1-5, with D unresolved. V was clipped by 1 base and J by 3 bases, with 10 bases between them. The germline V gene has CDR1 SEHNR and CDR2 FQNEAQ (reference sequence). There are 15 residues in the CDR3. CDR3 region: CASSLVGSPNQPQHF. CDR3 DNA sequence: TGTGCCAGCAGCTTAGTAGGAAGCCCCAATCAGCCCCAGCATTTT.

In this sample, this clone turned up a few times. The chain has TRBV9 and TRBJ1-1; unclear D gene. The CDR3 sequence is 15 residues long. The V end lost 4 bases, the J end lost 0 bases, and 13 bases lay between the germline ends. Germline V gene lookup returns CDR1 SGDLS and CDR2 YYNGEE. The CDR3 sequence is CASSTSPDMNTEAFF. DNA of the CDR3: TGTGCCAGCAGCACCTCCCCCGACATGAACACTGAAGCTTTCTTT.

This clone came up a few times. The CDR3 spells CATSAANYGYTF. The CDR3 DNA sequence: TGTGCCACCAGCGCTGCTAACTATGGCTACACCTTC. The chain has TRBV15 and TRBJ1-2; D unclear. V lost 5 bases, J lost 0 bases, and 4 bases lay in between. This CDR3 is 12 amino acids long. CDR1 and CDR2 from the germline V gene are LNHNV and YYDKDF (reference sequence).

This clone was detected only a few times. V and J are TRBV7-8 and TRBJ2-7; D remains ambiguous. V gave up 0 bases and J gave up 6 bases, with 6 bases separating them. The CDR3 sequence is 12 residues long. From germline, CDR1 is SGHVS and CDR2 FQNEAQ. This CDR3 reads CASSLAISEQYV. DNA for the CDR3: TGTGCCAGCAGCTTAGCAATAAGCGAGCAGTACGTC.

The chain links TRBV12-3 or TRBV12-4 to TRBJ2-6; tentatively, D is TRBD2 (5 bases). This CDR3 is built from 13 residues. Trimming left V 10 bases short and J 0 bases short, with 7 bases between. The CDR3 DNA reads as TGTGCCACGGGAAGCTCTGGGGCCAACGTCCTGACTTTC. Its protein is CATGSSGANVLTF.

The chain has TRBV19 and TRBJ2-1, with D possibly TRBD1 on 5 matching bases. V lost 1 base and J lost 1, with 11 bases in between. The CDR3 extends over 16 amino acids. Germline CDR1 LNHDA, CDR2 SQIVND (reference sequence). The CDR3 sequence: CASSIGQGRSYNEQFF. The CDR3 coding sequence is TGTGCCAGTAGTATAGGTCAGGGAAGGTCCTACAATGAGCAGTTCTTC.

This chain joins TRBV21-1 and TRBJ2-7; TRBD2 is the table's D call and was not checked against the DNA. TRBV21-1 is a known pseudogene. CDR3 length: 17 amino acids. CDR3 nucleotides: TGTGCCATCCGGCAGTATCCCGGGACTAGCGGGGCGTACGAGCAGTACGTC. Its translation: CAIRQYPGTSGAYEQYV.

This clone was counted a few times. This sequence joins TRBV18 and TRBJ2-7; no clear D. CDR1 is KGHSH, CDR2 LQKENI, per germline. The CDR3 length is 14 residues. The ends were cut back, 3 bases at V and 0 bases at J, with 9 bases in the middle. CDR3 sequence (DNA): TGTGCCAGCTCACCTGGCTCGACCTCCTACGAGCAGTACGTC. This gives the protein CASSPGSTSYEQYV.

The CDR3 nucleotides are TGTGCCAGCAGCTCCCGAGCAGGCATGTACCAAGAGACCCAGTACTTC. Its protein product is CASSSRAGMYQETQYF. The chain has TRBV7-2 and TRBJ2-5; no clear D. Germline CDR1 SGHTA, CDR2 FQGNSA. V was trimmed by 4 bases and J by 0 bases, leaving 15 bases between them. The CDR3 is 16 residues long.

The genes are TRBV4-1 and TRBJ1-5; no reliable D call. V lost 1 base and J lost 3, with 10 bases in between. The length of the CDR3 is 15 residues. Germline V gives CDR1 MGHRA, CDR2 YSYEKL. CDR3 sequence reads: CASSQGAQPNQPQHF. The CDR3 nucleotides read TGCGCCAGCAGCCAAGGGGCCCAGCCCAATCAGCCCCAGCATTTT.

This clone was seen just once. The rearrangement joins TRBV5-1 to TRBJ1-2; the match to TRBD1 covers 7 bases. There are 13 residues in the CDR3. With 4 bases clipped from V and 6 bases from J, the junction kept 6 bases outside the gene matches. The germline CDR1 and CDR2 sequences are SGHRS and YFSETQ. The CDR3: CASSPGTEHGYTF. The CDR3 DNA reads TGCGCCAGCAGCCCCGGGACAGAGCATGGCTACACCTTC.

This clone was seen a handful of times. The chain joins TRBV5-1 to TRBJ2-6; possibly TRBD2 for D (7 bases). Germline loops: CDR1 SGHRS, CDR2 YFSETQ. The CDR3 spans 17 residues. Trimming shortened V by 0 bases and J by 2 bases, and 12 bases separated the two germline ends. The CDR3 here is CASSLEGGRTGANVLTF. CDR3 DNA: TGCGCCAGCAGCTTGGAGGGGGGGAGGACTGGGGCCAACGTCCTGACTTTC.

CDR3 loop: CASSGGEVNYGYTF. The CDR3 coding sequence is TGTGCCAGCAGCGGGGGCGAGGTTAACTATGGCTACACCTTC. The gene calls are TRBV6-6 and TRBJ1-2; possibly TRBD1 for D (6 bases). Germline assignment: CDR1 MNHNY and CDR2 SVGAGI (reference sequence). Trimming removed 6 bases from V and 1 base from J, with 12 bases in between. The length of the CDR3 is 14 residues.

The rearrangement links TRBV2 to TRBJ1-4, with D possibly being TRBD1 (6 bases). Germline CDR1 reads SNHLY; CDR2 reads FYNNEI. This CDR3 is built from 14 residues. V dropped 6 bases and J dropped 8 bases, with 16 bases sitting between them. In DNA, the CDR3 is TGTGCCAGCAGACCGGGACATTCTTTCGAAAAACTGTTTTTT. Translation: CASRPGHSFEKLFF.

This sequence joins TRBV2 and TRBJ1-5; no clear D. Trimming took off 8 bases at V and 3 bases at J, with 11 bases between the two ends. The germline V gene has CDR1 SNHLY and CDR2 FYNNEI. The CDR3 has 13 amino acids. CDR3 coding DNA: TGTGCCAGCTCCGCACAGAACAATCAGCCCCAGCATTTT. Its translation is CASSAQNNQPQHF.

The gene calls are TRBV7-9 and TRBJ2-2; the D gene is possibly TRBD2 (5 bases). CDR1 and CDR2 from the germline V gene are SEHNR and FQNEAQ (reference sequence). The CDR3 extends over 14 amino acids. V lost 5 bases and J 2 bases, leaving 9 bases between the germline ends. CDR3 residues: CASSPGINTGELFF. The CDR3 DNA reads as TGTGCCAGCAGCCCCGGGATCAACACCGGGGAGCTGTTTTTT.

This clone was found a few times. The V gene is TRBV30, the J gene TRBJ2-2, with TRBD1 matching over 7 bases. CDR3 size: 15 residues. Germline assignment: CDR1 GTSNPN and CDR2 SVGIG (reference sequence). J gave up 5 bases and V 4 bases, and 10 bases lay outside the gene matches. In nucleotides, the CDR3 is TGTGCCTGGAAAAAAACAGGGGTTTTGACCGGGGAGCTGTTTTTT. Protein product: CAWKKTGVLTGELFF. The complete variable domain, with remaining parts taken from reference TRBV30 and TRBJ2-2, reads SQTIHQWPATLVQPVGSPLSLECTVEGTSNPNLYWYRQAAGRGLQLLFYSVGIGQISSEVPQNLSASRPQDRQFILSSKKLLLSDSGFYLCAWKKTGVLTGELFFGEGSRLTVL.

V is TRBV5-1 and J is TRBJ2-1; 8 nucleotides match TRBD1. CDR3 length equals 16 residues. V trimming: 0 bases; J trimming: 3 bases; junction bases outside the gene matches: 5. Germline V gene lookup returns CDR1 SGHRS and CDR2 YFSETQ. This chain's CDR3 is CASSLVGGTGYNEQFF. The CDR3 DNA reads as TGCGCCAGCAGCTTGGTTGGGGGGACAGGCTACAATGAGCAGTTCTTC. The whole variable domain, remainder taken from reference TRBV5-1 and TRBJ2-1, is KAGVTQTPRYLIKTRGQQVTLSCSPISGHRSVSWYQQTPGQGLQFLFEYFSETQRNKGNFPGRFSGRQFSNSRSEMNVSTLELGDSALYLCASSLVGGTGYNEQFFGPGTRLTVL.

The genes are TRBV19 and TRBJ2-3; the match to TRBD1 covers 7 bases. There are 12 residues in the CDR3. Losses at the gene ends were 6 bases for V and 6 bases for J; bases not matched to a gene: 3. Germline V gene data show CDR1 as LNHDA and CDR2 as SQIVND (reference sequence). The CDR3 DNA reads TGTGCCAGTAGCTTCAGGGGGGATACGCAGTATTTT. Protein sequence: CASSFRGDTQYF. Using reference TRBV19 and TRBJ2-3 for the parts outside the CDR3, the full variable domain is DGGITQSPKYLFRKEGQNVTLSCEQNLNHDAMYWYRQDPGQGLRLIYYSQIVNDFQKGDIAEGYSVSREKKESFPLTVTSAQKNPTAFYLCASSFRGDTQYFGPGTRLTVL.

The genes are TRBV7-2 and TRBJ2-1; TRBD2 matches 7 bases. Germline CDR1 reads SGHTA; CDR2 reads FQGNSA. With V trimmed by 1 base and J by 9 bases, 9 bases remained unmatched. The CDR3 is 15 residues long. The CDR3 DNA sequence: TGTGCCAGCAGCTTAGGCCCAGCGGGGATAGGTGAGCAGTTCTTC. The encoded protein is CASSLGPAGIGEQFF.

The V call is TRBV15, the J call TRBJ2-6; TRBD1 is a possible D gene (5 bases). V was trimmed by 3 bases and J by 3 bases, leaving 15 bases between them. Germline assignment: CDR1 LNHNV and CDR2 YYDKDF (reference sequence). This CDR3 has 17 residues. For the CDR3, the DNA is TGTGCCACCAGCAGCCAGGTAGGGGTTTATGGGGCCAACGTCCTGACTTTC. It specifies CATSSQVGVYGANVLTF.

The genes are TRBV5-6 and TRBJ1-4; TRBD1 matches 7 bases. The CDR3 extends over 16 amino acids. V lost 4 bases, J lost 8 bases, and 14 bases stayed unmatched. The germline V gene encodes CDR1 SGHDT and CDR2 YYEEEE. CDR3 nucleotide sequence: TGTGCCAGCAGCCCCGGGACAGCGCCTAAAATAGAAAAACTGTTTTTT. Residues: CASSPGTAPKIEKLFF.

This chain links TRBV5-1 with TRBJ2-6; D uncertain. Germline V gene sequence: CDR1 SGHRS, CDR2 YFSETQ. The CDR3 is 15 amino acids. V lost 4 bases and J lost 0, with 8 bases in between. The CDR3 spells CASSLVSSGANVLTF. The CDR3 DNA sequence: TGCGCCAGCAGCCTCGTTAGCTCTGGGGCCAACGTCCTGACTTTC.

The CDR3 DNA reads as TGTGCCAGTAGTAAGAGGGCCTACACTGAAGCTTTCTTT. Amino acids: CASSKRAYTEAFF. The chain joins TRBV19 to TRBJ1-1; no clear D. The CDR3 sequence is 13 residues long. V was shortened by 4 bases and J by 3 bases, with 9 bases between the two germline ends. CDR1 and CDR2 (germline): LNHDA, SQIVND (reference sequence).

This clone has just a few counts. The chain has TRBV2 and TRBJ1-2; 8 positions agree with TRBD1. The CDR3 extends over 13 amino acids. V shed 4 bases and J 5 bases; nucleotides not matched to a gene: 3. Germline values: CDR1 SNHLY, CDR2 FYNNEI. The CDR3 reads CASSAGGYYGYTF. Here the CDR3 DNA reads TGTGCCAGCAGTGCAGGGGGCTATTATGGCTACACCTTC.

This chain links TRBV18 with TRBJ1-5; the match to TRBD1 covers 8 bases. The germline CDR1 and CDR2 sequences are KGHSH and LQKENI. V was pared by 3 bases and J by 4 bases, with 8 bases of the junction left unmatched. The CDR3 is 16 residues long. The CDR3 region is CASSPQAGGENQPQHF. The CDR3 bases are TGTGCCAGCTCACCCCAAGCAGGGGGCGAAAATCAGCCCCAGCATTTT.

The chain uses TRBV15 and TRBJ2-1; D unresolved. Per germline, CDR1 LNHNV and CDR2 YYDKDF (reference sequence). The length of the CDR3 is 13 residues. Trimming took off 0 bases at V and 9 bases at J, with 9 bases between the two ends. CDR3 sequence: CATSRDLEIEQFF. For the CDR3, the DNA is TGTGCCACCAGCAGAGATTTGGAAATTGAGCAGTTCTTC.

This clone occurred a few times. The rearrangement uses TRBV27 and TRBJ1-6; D is undetermined. This CDR3 has 13 residues. CDR1 and CDR2 (germline): MNHEY, SMNVEV (reference sequence). V lost 7 bases and J lost 7, with 11 bases in between. CDR3 nucleotides: TGTGCCAGCAAGGGCGGGAGAAATTCACCCCTCCACTTT. It translates to CASKGGRNSPLHF.

CDR3 residues: CATSRLANTEAFF. The CDR3 nucleotides read TGTGCCACCAGCAGGCTCGCGAACACTGAAGCTTTCTTT. The chain joins TRBV15 to TRBJ1-1, with D unresolved. The CDR3 contains 13 residues. The V and J ends lost 3 bases and 1 base respectively, with 6 bases between them. The germline V gene encodes CDR1 LNHNV and CDR2 YYDKDF (reference sequence).